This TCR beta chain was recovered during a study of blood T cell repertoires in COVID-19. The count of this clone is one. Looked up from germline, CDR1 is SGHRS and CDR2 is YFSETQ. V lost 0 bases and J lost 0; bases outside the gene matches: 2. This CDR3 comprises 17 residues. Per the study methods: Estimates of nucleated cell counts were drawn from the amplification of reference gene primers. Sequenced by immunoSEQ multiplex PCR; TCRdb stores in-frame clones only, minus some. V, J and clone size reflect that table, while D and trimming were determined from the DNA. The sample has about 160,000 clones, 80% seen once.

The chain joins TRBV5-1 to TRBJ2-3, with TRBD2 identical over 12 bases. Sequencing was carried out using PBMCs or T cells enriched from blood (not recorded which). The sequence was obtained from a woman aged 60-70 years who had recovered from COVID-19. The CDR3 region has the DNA TGCGCCAGCAGCTTGGCCCTAGCGGGGGGGAGCACAGATACGCAGTATTTT. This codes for CASSLALAGGSTDTQYF.